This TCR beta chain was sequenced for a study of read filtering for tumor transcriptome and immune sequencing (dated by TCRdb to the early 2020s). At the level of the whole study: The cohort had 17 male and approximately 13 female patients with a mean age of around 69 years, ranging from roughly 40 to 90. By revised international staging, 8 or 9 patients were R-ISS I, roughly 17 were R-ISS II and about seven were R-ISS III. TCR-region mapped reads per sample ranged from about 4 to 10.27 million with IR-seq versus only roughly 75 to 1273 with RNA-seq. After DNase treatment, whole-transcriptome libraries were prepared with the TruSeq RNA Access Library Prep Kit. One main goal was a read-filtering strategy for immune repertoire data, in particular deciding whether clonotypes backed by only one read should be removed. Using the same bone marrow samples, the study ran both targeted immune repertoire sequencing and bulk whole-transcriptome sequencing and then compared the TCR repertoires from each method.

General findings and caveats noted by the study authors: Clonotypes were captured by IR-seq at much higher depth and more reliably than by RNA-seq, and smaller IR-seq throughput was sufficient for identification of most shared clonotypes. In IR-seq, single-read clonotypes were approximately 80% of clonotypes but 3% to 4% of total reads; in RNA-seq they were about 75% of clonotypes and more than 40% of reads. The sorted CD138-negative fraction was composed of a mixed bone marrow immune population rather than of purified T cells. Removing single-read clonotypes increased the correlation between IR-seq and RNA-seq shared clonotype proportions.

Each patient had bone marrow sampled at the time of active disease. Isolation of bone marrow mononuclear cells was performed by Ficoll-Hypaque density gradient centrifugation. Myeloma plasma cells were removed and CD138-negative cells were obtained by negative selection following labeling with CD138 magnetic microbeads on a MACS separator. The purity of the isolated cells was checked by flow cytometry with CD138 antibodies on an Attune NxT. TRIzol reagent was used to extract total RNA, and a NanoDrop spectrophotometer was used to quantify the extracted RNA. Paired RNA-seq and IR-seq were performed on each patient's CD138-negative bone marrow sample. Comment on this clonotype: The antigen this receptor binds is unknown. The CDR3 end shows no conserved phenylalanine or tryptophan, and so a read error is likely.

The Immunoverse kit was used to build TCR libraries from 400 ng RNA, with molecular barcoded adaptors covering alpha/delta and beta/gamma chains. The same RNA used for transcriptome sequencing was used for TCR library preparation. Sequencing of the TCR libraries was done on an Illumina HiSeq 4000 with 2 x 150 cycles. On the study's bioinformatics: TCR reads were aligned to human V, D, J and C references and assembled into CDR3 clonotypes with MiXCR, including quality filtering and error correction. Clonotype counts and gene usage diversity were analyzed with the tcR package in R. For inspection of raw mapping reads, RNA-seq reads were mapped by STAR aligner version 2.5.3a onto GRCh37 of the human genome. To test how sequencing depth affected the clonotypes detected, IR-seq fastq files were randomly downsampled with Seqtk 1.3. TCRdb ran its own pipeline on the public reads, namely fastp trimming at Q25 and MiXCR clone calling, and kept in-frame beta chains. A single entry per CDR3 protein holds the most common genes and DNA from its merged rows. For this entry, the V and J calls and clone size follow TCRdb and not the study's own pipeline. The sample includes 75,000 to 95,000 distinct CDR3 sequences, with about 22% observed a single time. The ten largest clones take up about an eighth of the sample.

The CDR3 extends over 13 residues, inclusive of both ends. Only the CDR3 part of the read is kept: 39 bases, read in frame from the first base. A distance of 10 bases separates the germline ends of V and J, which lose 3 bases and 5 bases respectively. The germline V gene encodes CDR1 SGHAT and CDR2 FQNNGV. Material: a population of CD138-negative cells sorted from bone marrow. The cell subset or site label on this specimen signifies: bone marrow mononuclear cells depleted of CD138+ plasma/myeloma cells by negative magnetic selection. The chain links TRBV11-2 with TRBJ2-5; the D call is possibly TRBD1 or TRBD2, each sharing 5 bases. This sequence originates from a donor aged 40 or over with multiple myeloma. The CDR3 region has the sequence CASSFQGEETQYL. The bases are TGTGCCAGCAGCTTTCAAGGGGAGGAGACCCAGTACCTC.